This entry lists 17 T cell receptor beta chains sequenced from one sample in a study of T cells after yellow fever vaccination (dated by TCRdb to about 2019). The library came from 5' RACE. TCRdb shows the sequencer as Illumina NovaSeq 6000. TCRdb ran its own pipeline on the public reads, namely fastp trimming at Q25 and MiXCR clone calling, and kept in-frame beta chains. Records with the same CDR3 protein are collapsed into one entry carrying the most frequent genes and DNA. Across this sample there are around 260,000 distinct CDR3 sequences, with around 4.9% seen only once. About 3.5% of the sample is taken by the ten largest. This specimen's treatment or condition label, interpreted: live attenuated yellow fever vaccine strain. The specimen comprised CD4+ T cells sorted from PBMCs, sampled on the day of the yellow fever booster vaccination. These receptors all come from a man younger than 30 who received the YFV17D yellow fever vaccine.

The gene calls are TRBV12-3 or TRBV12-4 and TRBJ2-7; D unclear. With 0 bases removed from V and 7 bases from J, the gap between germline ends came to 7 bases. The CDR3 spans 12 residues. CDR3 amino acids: CASSLARWEQYF. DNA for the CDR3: TGTGCCAGCAGTTTAGCGCGGTGGGAGCAGTACTTC.

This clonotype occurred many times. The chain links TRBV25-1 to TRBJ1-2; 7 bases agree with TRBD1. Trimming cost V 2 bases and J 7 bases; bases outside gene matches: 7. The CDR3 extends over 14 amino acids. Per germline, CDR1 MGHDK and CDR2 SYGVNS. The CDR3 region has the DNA TGTGCCAGCAGTGAAGGCGACAGGGTGGGTGGCTACACCTTC. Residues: CASSEGDRVGGYTF.

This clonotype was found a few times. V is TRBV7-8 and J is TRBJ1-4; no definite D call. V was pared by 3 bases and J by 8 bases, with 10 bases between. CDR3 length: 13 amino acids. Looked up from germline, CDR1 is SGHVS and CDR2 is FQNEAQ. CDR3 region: CASSFDPREKLFF. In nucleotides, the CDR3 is TGTGCCAGCAGCTTCGATCCGAGAGAAAAACTGTTTTTT.

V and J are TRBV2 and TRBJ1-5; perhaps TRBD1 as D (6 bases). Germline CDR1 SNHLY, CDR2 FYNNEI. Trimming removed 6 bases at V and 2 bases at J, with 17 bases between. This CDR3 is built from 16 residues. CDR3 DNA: TGTGCCAGCAGCCCCGCAGGGGTTTCTGGCAATCAGCCCCAGCATTTT. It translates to CASSPAGVSGNQPQHF.

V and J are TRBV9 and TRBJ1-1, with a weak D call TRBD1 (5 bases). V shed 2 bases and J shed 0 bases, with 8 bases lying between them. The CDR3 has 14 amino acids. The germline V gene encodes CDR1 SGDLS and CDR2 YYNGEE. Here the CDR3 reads CASSVSGVNTEAFF. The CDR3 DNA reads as TGTGCCAGCAGCGTCTCGGGGGTGAACACTGAAGCTTTCTTT.

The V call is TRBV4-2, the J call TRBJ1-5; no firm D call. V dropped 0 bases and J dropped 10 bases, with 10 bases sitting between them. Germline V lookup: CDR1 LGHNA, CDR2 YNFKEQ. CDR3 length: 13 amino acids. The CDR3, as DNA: TGTGCCAGCAGCCAAGAGACTAACGGCCCCCAGCATTTT. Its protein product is CASSQETNGPQHF.

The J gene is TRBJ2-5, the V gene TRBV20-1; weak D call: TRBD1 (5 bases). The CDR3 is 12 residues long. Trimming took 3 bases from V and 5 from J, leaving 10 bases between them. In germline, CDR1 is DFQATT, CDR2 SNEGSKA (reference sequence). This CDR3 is CSARAGRETQYF. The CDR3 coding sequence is TGCAGTGCTAGGGCAGGGCGGGAGACCCAGTACTTC.

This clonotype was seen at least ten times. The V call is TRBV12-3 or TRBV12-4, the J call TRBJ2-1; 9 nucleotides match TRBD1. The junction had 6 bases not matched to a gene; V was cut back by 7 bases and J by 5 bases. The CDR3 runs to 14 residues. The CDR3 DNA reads TGTGCCAGCACCCTAGGGACAGGGAACAATGAGCAGTTCTTC. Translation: CASTLGTGNNEQFF.

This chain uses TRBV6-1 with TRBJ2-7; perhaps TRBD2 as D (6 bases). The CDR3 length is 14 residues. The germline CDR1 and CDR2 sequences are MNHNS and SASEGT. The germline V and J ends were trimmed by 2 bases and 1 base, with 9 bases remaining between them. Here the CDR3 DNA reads TGTGCCAGCAGTGAACTTGGGGGGTCCTACGAGCAGTACGTC. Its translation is CASSELGGSYEQYV.

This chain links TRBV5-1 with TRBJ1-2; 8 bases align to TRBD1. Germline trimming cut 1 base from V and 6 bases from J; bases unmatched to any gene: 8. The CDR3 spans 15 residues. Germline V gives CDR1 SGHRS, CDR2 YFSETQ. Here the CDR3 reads CASSLTGGFNDGYTF. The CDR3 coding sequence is TGCGCCAGCAGCTTGACAGGGGGGTTTAATGATGGCTACACCTTC.

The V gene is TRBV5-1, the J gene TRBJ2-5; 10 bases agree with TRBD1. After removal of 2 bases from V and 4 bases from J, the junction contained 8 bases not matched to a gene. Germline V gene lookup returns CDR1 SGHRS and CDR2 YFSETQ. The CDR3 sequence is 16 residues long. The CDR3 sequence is CASSLEGTGDGETQYF. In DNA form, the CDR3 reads TGCGCCAGCAGCTTAGAGGGGACAGGGGATGGAGAGACCCAGTACTTC.

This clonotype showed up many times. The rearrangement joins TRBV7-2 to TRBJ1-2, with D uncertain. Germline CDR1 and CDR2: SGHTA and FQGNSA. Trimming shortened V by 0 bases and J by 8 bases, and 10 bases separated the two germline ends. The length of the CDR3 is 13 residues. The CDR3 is CASSLARTAGYTF. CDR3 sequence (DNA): TGTGCCAGCAGCTTAGCGCGTACAGCCGGCTACACCTTC. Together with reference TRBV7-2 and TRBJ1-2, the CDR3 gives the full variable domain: GAGVSQSPSNKVTEKGKDVELRCDPISGHTALYWYRQSLGQGLEFLIYFQGNSAPDKSGLPSDRFSAERTGGSVSTLTIQRTQQEDSAVYLCASSLARTAGYTFGSGTRLTVV.

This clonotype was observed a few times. For the CDR3, the DNA is TGTGCCAGCAGTCCCCCGGGGGCAGGGGAGACCCAGTACTTC. Translated, it gives CASSPPGAGETQYF. The V gene is TRBV6-6, the J gene TRBJ2-5, with D perhaps given as TRBD1 or TRBD2 (6 bases each). Germline V gene data show CDR1 as MNHNY and CDR2 as SVGAGI (reference sequence). CDR3 length: 14 residues. Trimming left V 5 bases short and J 5 bases short, with 15 bases between.

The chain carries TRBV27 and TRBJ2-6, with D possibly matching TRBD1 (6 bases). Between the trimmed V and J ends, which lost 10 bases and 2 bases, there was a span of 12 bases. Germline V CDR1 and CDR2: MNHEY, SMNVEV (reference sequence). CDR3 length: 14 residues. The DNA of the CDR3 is TGTGCCACGTCCGAGGGGGCTGGGGCCAACGTCCTGACTTTC. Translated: CATSEGAGANVLTF. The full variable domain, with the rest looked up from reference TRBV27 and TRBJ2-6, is EAQVTQNPRYLITVTGKKLTVTCSQNMNHEYMSWYRQDPGLGLRQIYYSMNVEVTDKGDVPEGYKVSRKEKRNFPLILESPSPNQTSLYFCATSEGAGANVLTFGAGSRLTVL.

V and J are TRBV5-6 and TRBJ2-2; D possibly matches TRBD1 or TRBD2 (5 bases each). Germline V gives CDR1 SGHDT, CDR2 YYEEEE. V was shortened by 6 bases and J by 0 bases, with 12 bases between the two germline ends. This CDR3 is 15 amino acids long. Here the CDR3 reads CASIPGRSNTGELFF. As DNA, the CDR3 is TGTGCCAGCATCCCGGGACGTTCGAACACCGGGGAGCTGTTTTTT.

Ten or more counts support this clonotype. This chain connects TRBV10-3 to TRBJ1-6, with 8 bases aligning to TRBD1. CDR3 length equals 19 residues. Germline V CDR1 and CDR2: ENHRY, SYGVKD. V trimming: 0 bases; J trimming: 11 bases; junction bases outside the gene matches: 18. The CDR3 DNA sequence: TGTGCCATCAGTGAGTCGAAAGTCTCGGACAGGGCTTATTCTCCACCCCTCCACTTT. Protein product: CAISESKVSDRAYSPPLHF.

DNA of the CDR3: TGTGCCAGCAGCGCCGAGCTTTGGACGAAACACTACAATGAGCAGTTCTTC. Translated, it gives CASSAELWTKHYNEQFF. The chain recombines TRBV12-3 or TRBV12-4 with TRBJ2-1; D call uncertain. The CDR3 is made up of 17 amino acids. V was pared by 6 bases and J by 3 bases, with 21 bases between.